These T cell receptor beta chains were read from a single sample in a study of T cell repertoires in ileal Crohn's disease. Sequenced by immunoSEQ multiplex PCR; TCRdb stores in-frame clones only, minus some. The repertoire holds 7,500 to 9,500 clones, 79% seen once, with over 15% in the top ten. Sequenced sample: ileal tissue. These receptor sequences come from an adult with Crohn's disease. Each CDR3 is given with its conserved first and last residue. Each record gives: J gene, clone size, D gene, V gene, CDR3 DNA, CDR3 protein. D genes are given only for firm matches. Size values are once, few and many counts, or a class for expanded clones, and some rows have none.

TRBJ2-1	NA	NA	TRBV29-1	TGCAGCGCGTTTGACGAGGGAGGATACAATGAGCAGTTCTTC	CSAFDEGGYNEQFF
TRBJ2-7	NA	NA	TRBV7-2	TGTGCCAGCAGCTTAAGGGCGTCGACAGCCTTCTCCTACGAGCAGTACTTC	CASSLRASTAFSYEQYF
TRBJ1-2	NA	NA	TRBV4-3	TGCGCCAGCAGCCAAGATCTGAACAGGAACTATGGCTACACCTTC	CASSQDLNRNYGYTF
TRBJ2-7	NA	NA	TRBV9	TGTGCCAGCAGCGTAGGGCGGAAAATCTACGCGCAGTACTTC	CASSVGRKIYAQYF
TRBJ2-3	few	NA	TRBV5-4	TGTGCCAGCAGCTTGGCCTTGCAGAGGGCAGATACGCAGTATTTT	CASSLALQRADTQYF
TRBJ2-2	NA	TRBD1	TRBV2	TGTGCCAGCAGCCTCCAACCAGGGGGCGCGGGCAGCGGGGAGCTGTTTTTT	CASSLQPGGAGSGELFF
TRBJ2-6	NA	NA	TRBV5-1	TGCGCCAGCAGCTTGCAGGGGTCAGAGGCCAACGTCCTGACTTTC	CASSLQGSEANVLTF
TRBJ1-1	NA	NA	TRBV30	TGTGCCTGGAGCGGGAGGGGCGGCGGGGGCACTGAAGCTTTCTTT	CAWSGRGGGGTEAFF
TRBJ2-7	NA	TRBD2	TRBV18	TGTGCCAGCTCGGCCTCTAGCGGAGAAAGATCCTACGAGCAGTACTTC	CASSASSGERSYEQYF
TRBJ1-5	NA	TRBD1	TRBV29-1	TGCAGCGTTTCACAGGGGGCACGGCAGCCCCAGCATTTT	CSVSQGARQPQHF
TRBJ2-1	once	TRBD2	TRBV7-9	TGTGCCAGCAGCCATCCGGCTGGTAGCGGGAGGGCCTACTACAATGAGCAGTTCTTC	CASSHPAGSGRAYYNEQFF
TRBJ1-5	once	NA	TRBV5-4	TGTGCCAGCAGCTTGTGGGGAGGGCCCCAGCATTTT	CASSLWGGPQHF
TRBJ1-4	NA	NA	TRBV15	TGTGCCACCAGCCGAGGGCCAGGCGAAAAACTGTTTTTT	CATSRGPGEKLFF
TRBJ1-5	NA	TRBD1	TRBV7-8	TGTGCCAGCAGCGCCCGATACAGGGGGGAGAATCAGCCCCAGCATTTT	CASSARYRGENQPQHF
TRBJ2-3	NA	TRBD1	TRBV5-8	TGTGCCAGCAGCTCAGCCCTGACAGGGTTGGGCACAGATACGCAGTATTTT	CASSSALTGLGTDTQYF
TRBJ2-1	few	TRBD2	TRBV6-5	TGTGCCAGCCGTGAGCTAGCGGGAGATAATGAGCAGTTCTTC	CASRELAGDNEQFF
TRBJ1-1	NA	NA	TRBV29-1	TGCAGCGTTGGAGATCTAGGGGGCACTGAAGCTTTCTTT	CSVGDLGGTEAFF
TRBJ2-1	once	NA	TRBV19	TGTGCCAGTAGTGCCGGTGCCGGGCGGGGGCCGTACAATGAGCAGTTCTTC	CASSAGAGRGPYNEQFF
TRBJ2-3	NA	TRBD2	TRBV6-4	TGTGCCAGCAGTGCCGGACTAGCGGGAGAGTCTGATACGCAGTATTTT	CASSAGLAGESDTQYF
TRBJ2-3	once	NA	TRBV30	TGTGCCTGGAGCTACCTCCTTTCCCCCAGGGATACGCAGTATTTT	CAWSYLLSPRDTQYF
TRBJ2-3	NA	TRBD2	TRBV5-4	TGTGCCAGCAGCTTGGTAGGCGGGGGGGGCATCACAGATACGCAGTATTTT	CASSLVGGGGITDTQYF
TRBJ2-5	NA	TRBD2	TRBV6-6	TGTGCCAGCACGGTCCAAAATTTAGCGGGTAGAGAGGCCCAGTACTTC	CASTVQNLAGREAQYF
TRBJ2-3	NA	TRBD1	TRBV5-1	TGCGCCAGCAGCGCAGGGGGCTATTCAGATACGCAGTATTTT	CASSAGGYSDTQYF
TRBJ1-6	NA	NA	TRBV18	TGTGCCAGCTCACACCTAGACTCCTCGAGCTCCTATAATTCACCCCTCCACTTT	CASSHLDSSSSYNSPLHF
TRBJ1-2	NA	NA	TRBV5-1	TGCGCCAGCAGCTTGGTGGCAGGGCGAGCAGATGGCTACACCTTC	CASSLVAGRADGYTF
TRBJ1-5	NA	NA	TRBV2	TGTGCCAGCAGTGAAGCGGGGGGGCTCCAGCATTTT	CASSEAGGLQHF
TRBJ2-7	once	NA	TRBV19	TGTGCCGGTAGTACTAGATCCGCCTACGAGCAGTACTTC	CAGSTRSAYEQYF
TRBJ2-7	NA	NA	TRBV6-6	TGTGCCAGCAGCCCCAGGGGGGATCCCTACGAGCAGTACTTC	CASSPRGDPYEQYF
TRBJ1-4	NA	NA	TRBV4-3	TGCGCCAGCAGCCAGTACCCCCCCGGGAGCGGAAATGAAAAACTGTTTTTT	CASSQYPPGSGNEKLFF
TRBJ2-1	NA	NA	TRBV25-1	TGTGCCAGCAGTGAAGGGGCGAGGATGGAGCAGTTCTTC	CASSEGARMEQFF
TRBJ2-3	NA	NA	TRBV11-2	TGTGCCAGCAATCACGGACAGATCACAGATACGCAGTATTTT	CASNHGQITDTQYF
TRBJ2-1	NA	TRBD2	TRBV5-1	TGCGCCAGCAGGGGACTAGCGGCTATCGATGAGCAGTTCTTC	CASRGLAAIDEQFF
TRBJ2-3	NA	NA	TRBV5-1	TGCGCCAGCAGCCTAGAGTATAGCACAGATACGCAGTATTTT	CASSLEYSTDTQYF
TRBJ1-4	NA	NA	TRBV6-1	TGTGCCAGCAGTGAATTATGGGGGGGATTTGCAACTAATGAAAAACTGTTTTTT	CASSELWGGFATNEKLFF
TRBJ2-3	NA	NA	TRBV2	TGTGCCAGCAGAATGAGCCTCGGCACAGATACGCAGTATTTT	CASRMSLGTDTQYF
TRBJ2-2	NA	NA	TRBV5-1	TGCGCCAGCAGCTTGTGGGCGGGAACCACCGGGGAGCTGTTTTTT	CASSLWAGTTGELFF
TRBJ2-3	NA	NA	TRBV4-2	TGTGCCAGCAGCCAAGCCCCCCTTCTAGGGGTAAAGCAGTATTTT	CASSQAPLLGVKQYF
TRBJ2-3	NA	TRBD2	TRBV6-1	TGTGCCAGCAGTGAAGCAGCGGGAGGGCCAGATACGCAGTATTTT	CASSEAAGGPDTQYF
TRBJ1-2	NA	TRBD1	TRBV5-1	TGCGCCAGCAGACAGGGGGCGAACTATGGCTACACCTTC	CASRQGANYGYTF
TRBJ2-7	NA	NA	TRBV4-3	TGCGCCAGCAGCCAATGGCGACTCAGCCTCTTCTACGAGCAGTACTTC	CASSQWRLSLFYEQYF
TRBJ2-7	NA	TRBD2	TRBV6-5	TGTGCCAGCAGCCGACTAGCGGGAGCCTACGAGCAGTACTTC	CASSRLAGAYEQYF
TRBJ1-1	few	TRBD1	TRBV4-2	TGTGCCAGCAGCCAAGATCGGGACAGGGGGGCCACTGAAGCTTTCTTT	CASSQDRDRGATEAFF
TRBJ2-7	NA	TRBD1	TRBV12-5	TGTGCTAGTGGTTTCGACAGGGGTTACGAGCAGTACTTC	CASGFDRGYEQYF
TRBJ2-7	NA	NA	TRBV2	TGTGCCAGCAGTGATTTGAGCTACGAGCAGTACTTC	CASSDLSYEQYF
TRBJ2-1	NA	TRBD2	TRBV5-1	TGCGCCAGCAGCCCCGGGACTAGCGGTAATGAGCAGTTCTTC	CASSPGTSGNEQFF
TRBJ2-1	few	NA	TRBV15	TGTGCCACCAGCAGAGACTTCAATGAGCAGTTCTTC	CATSRDFNEQFF
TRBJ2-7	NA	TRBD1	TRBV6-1	TGTGCCAGCAGTCCAGGACAGGGACCGACCTACGAGCAGTACTTC	CASSPGQGPTYEQYF
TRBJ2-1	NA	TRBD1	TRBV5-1	TGCGCCAGCAGCTGGACCCGGGACAGGGTCGGGGATGAGCAGTTCTTC	CASSWTRDRVGDEQFF
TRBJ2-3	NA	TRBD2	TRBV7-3	TGTGCCAGCAGCCCCGGGACTAGAGGTACAGATACGCAGTATTTT	CASSPGTRGTDTQYF
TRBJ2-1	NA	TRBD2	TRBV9	TGTGCCAGCAGCCCAGGGACTAGCGGGAGACTTGAGCAGTTCTTC	CASSPGTSGRLEQFF
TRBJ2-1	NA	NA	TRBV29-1	TGCAGCGTCCCGGGGGGCGGGAGCTCCTACAATGAGCAGTTCTTC	CSVPGGGSSYNEQFF